This T cell receptor beta chain was recovered during a study of T cell changes during pregnancy in multiple sclerosis. Profiled with immunoSEQ multiplex PCR; TCRdb holds only in-frame clones, not every one. The table has about 50,000 clones, more than 85% seen once; the top ten hold around 8.6%. This sequence was found in a female donor with multiple sclerosis, enrolled in a pregnancy study. The sample was CD8+ T cells from peripheral blood mononuclear cells, taken after pregnancy.

The CDR3 nucleotides read TGTGCCAGCAGCTTAGGAATTAGCGGGGCGAGCACAGATACGCAGTATTTT. This translates into CASSLGISGASTDTQYF. The chain links TRBV7-9 to TRBJ2-3; 8 positions match TRBD2. The CDR3 is made up of 17 amino acids. After removal of 1 base from V and 0 bases from J, the junction contained 6 bases not matched to a gene. Looked up from germline, CDR1 is SEHNR and CDR2 is FQNEAQ (reference sequence).